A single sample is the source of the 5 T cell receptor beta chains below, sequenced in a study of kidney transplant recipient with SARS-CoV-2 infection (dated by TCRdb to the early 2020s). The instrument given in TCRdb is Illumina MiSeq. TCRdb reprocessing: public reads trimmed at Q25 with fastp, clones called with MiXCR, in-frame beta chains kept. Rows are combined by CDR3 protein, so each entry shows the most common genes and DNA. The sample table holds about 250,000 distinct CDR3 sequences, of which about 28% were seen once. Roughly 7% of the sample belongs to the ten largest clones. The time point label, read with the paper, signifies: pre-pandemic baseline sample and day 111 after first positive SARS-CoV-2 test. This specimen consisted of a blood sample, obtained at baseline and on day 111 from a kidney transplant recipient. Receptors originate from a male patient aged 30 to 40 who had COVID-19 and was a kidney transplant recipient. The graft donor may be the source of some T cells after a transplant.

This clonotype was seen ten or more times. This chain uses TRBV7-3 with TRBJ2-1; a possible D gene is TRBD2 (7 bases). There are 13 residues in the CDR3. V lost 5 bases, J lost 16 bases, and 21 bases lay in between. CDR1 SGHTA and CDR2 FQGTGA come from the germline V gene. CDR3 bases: TGTGCCAGCAGCCACAATGTCGGGGGGCCACATTTCTTC. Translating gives CASSHNVGGPHFF. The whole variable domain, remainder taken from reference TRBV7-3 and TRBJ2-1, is GAGVSQTPSNKVTEKGKYVELRCDPISGHTALYWYRQSLGQGPEFLIYFQGTGAADDSGLPNDRFFAVRPEGSVSTLKIQRTERGDSAVYLCASSHNVGGPHFFGPGTRLTVL.

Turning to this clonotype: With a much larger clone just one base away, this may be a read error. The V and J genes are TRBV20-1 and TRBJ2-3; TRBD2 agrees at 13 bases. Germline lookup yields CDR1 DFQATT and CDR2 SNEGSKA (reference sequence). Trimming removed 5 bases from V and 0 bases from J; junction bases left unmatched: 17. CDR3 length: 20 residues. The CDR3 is CSAVPIGTSGTHTSTDTQYF. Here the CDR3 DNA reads TGCAGTGCTGTCCCCATCGGGACTAGCGGGACTCATACCAGCACAGATACGCAGTATTTT.

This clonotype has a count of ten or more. The CDR3 region has the DNA TGTGCCAGCAGAGACGGGACTTATTCCGAGCAGTACTTC. Residues: CASRDGTYSEQYF. The rearrangement uses TRBV2 and TRBJ2-7, with D tentatively TRBD2 (6 bases). The CDR3 totals 13 residues. Looked up from germline, CDR1 is SNHLY and CDR2 is FYNNEI. V dropped 6 bases and J dropped 6 bases, with 15 bases sitting between them.

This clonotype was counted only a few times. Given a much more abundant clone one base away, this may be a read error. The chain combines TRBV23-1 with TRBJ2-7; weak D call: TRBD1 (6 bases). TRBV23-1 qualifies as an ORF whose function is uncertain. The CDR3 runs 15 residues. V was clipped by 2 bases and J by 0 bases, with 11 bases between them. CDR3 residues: CASSQLQDSSYEQYF. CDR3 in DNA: TGCGCCAGCAGTCAACTCCAGGACAGCTCCTACGAGCAGTACTTC.

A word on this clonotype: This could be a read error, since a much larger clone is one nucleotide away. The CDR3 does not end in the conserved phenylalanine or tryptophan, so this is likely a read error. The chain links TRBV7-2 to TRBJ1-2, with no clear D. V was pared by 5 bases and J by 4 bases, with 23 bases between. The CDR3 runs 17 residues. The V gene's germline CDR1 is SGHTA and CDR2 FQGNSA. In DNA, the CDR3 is TGTGCCAGCAGCGACGTCACCAGAGACGGAAAGACCTATGGCTACACCTCC. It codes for CASSDVTRDGKTYGYTS.